This passage covers 19 T cell receptor beta chains from one sample sequenced in a study of vaccination and CD4 T cells after COVID-19. Each CDR3 protein is one row after TCRdb ran MiXCR on the PCR reads. This sample has fewer than 15,000 distinct CDR3 sequences; 65% to 70% occur once, and the top ten carry approximately 1.1%. The specimen was CD4+ T cells from blood, collected after SARS-CoV-2 vaccination. Receptor source: a human donor who had recovered from COVID-19.

The chain combines TRBV19 with TRBJ1-3; tentative D call: TRBD1 (5 bases). The germline CDR1 and CDR2 sequences are LNHDA and SQIVND (reference sequence). V lost 4 bases to trimming and J lost 1 base, with 8 bases between them. The CDR3 runs to 14 residues. CDR3 residues: CASSNRQSGNTIYF. The CDR3 DNA reads as TGTGCCAGTAGTAACCGACAGTCTGGAAACACCATATATTTT.

This clonotype was seen a few times. V and J are TRBV20-1 and TRBJ1-1, with D perhaps matching TRBD1 (5 bases). Germline V CDR1 and CDR2: DFQATT, SNEGSKA (reference sequence). The CDR3 has 17 residues. V was shortened by 0 bases and J by 1 base, with 18 bases between the two germline ends. CDR3 bases: TGCAGTGCTAGAGATTTCCGGGACTCCGGGAAGAACACTGAAGCTTTCTTT. Protein sequence: CSARDFRDSGKNTEAFF.

This clonotype occurred a few times. The rearrangement links TRBV27 to TRBJ2-3; TRBD2 agrees at 12 bases. Germline CDR1 reads MNHEY; CDR2 reads SMNVEV (reference sequence). V shed 6 bases, J shed 2 bases, and the junction held 21 bases outside the gene matches. This CDR3 contains 21 residues. The CDR3: CASSFLTSGRNGYRLTDTQYF. The CDR3 coding sequence is TGTGCCAGCAGCTTCCTGACTAGCGGGAGAAATGGATATAGGCTCACAGATACGCAGTATTTT.

This chain joins TRBV6-2 or TRBV6-3 and TRBJ2-5; the D is unclear. This CDR3 is built from 12 residues. Trimming left V 6 bases short and J 7 bases short, with 12 bases between. The germline V gene encodes CDR1 MNHEY and CDR2 SVGEGT. The CDR3 DNA follows: TGTGCCAGCAGCAAAACCTGGGGGACCCAGTACTTC. Amino acid sequence: CASSKTWGTQYF.

The chain carries TRBV6-5 and TRBJ2-2; perhaps D is TRBD1 or TRBD2 (6 bases each). The CDR3 runs 16 residues. Germline loops: CDR1 MNHEY, CDR2 SVGAGI. V gave up 4 bases and J gave up 7 bases, with 19 bases separating them. The chain's CDR3 is CASSSPRGGGNGELFF. CDR3 nucleotide sequence: TGTGCCAGCAGTTCTCCTCGAGGAGGGGGGAACGGGGAGCTGTTTTTT.

This clonotype has only one observation. This sequence joins TRBV20-1 and TRBJ2-1; 10 nucleotides line up with TRBD2. The CDR3 is 15 residues long. The germline CDR1 and CDR2 sequences are DFQATT and SNEGSKA (reference sequence). After removal of 3 bases from V and 3 bases from J, the junction contained 5 bases not matched to a gene. CDR3 loop: CSARSSGSNYNEQFF. In DNA, the CDR3 is TGCAGTGCTAGGTCTAGCGGGAGTAACTACAATGAGCAGTTCTTC.

The V call is TRBV20-1, the J call TRBJ2-5, with D possibly being TRBD1 (5 bases). The CDR3 has 13 residues. Between the trimmed V and J ends, which lost 6 bases and 4 bases, there was a span of 15 bases. Germline-derived CDR1 and CDR2 are DFQATT and SNEGSKA (reference sequence). The CDR3 sequence: CSARRWGLETQYF. CDR3 bases: TGCAGTGCCAGGCGCTGGGGCCTAGAGACCCAGTACTTC.

The V call is TRBV20-1, the J call TRBJ1-2; TRBD1 matches 9 bases. With V trimmed by 0 bases and J by 8 bases, 16 bases remained unmatched. CDR3 length: 17 residues. Germline V gives CDR1 DFQATT, CDR2 SNEGSKA (reference sequence). The CDR3 reads CSARDLAYLDRGDGYTF. Written as DNA, the CDR3 is TGCAGTGCTAGAGATCTCGCGTACCTGGACAGGGGCGACGGCTACACCTTC.

The CDR3 DNA reads as TGTGCCTGGAACCCCTCAGAAGTGGGGGAGACCCAGTACTTC. Its translation: CAWNPSEVGETQYF. This sequence joins TRBV30 and TRBJ2-5; no firm D call. The CDR3 runs to 14 residues. Germline V gene sequence: CDR1 GTSNPN, CDR2 SVGIG (reference sequence). Trimming took off 4 bases at V and 5 bases at J, with 17 bases between the two ends.

This clonotype was detected once. The J gene is TRBJ1-2, the V gene TRBV12-3 or TRBV12-4; a possible D gene is TRBD1 (5 bases). Trimming pared 2 bases from V and 8 bases from J, leaving 15 bases between. The CDR3 length is 14 residues. CDR3 nucleotides: TGTGCCAGCAGTTTAAGCGGGACCAGAACGGGCTACACCTTC. Its protein is CASSLSGTRTGYTF.

The rearrangement links TRBV27 to TRBJ2-5; TRBD1 matches 11 bases. This CDR3 is 15 amino acids long. The V and J ends lost 5 bases and 4 bases, in that order; junction bases with no gene match: 6. Germline V gives CDR1 MNHEY, CDR2 SMNVEV (reference sequence). CDR3: CASSELGTGGETQYF. DNA for the CDR3: TGTGCCAGCAGTGAATTAGGGACAGGGGGAGAGACCCAGTACTTC.

The V gene is TRBV7-8, the J gene TRBJ2-3; 8 bases are shared with TRBD2. Germline V gene lookup returns CDR1 SGHVS and CDR2 FQNEAQ. The V gene end was trimmed by 5 bases and the J gene end by 2 bases; junction bases not matched to a gene: 9. There are 16 residues in the CDR3. The CDR3 DNA sequence: TGTGCCAGCAGCCTATTAGCGGGACTGAACACAGATACGCAGTATTTT. Residues: CASSLLAGLNTDTQYF.

V is TRBV19 and J is TRBJ2-3; 8 bases map to TRBD2. The germline V gene encodes CDR1 LNHDA and CDR2 SQIVND (reference sequence). V dropped 6 bases and J dropped 0; count of bases not matched to a gene: 2. CDR3 length equals 14 residues. The CDR3 DNA reads as TGTGCCAGTAGATCTAGCGGGAGCACAGATACGCAGTATTTT. Amino acid sequence: CASRSSGSTDTQYF.

J is TRBJ2-7 and V is TRBV7-2; D unresolved. The CDR3 is 14 residues long. Between the trimmed V and J ends, which lost 1 base and 2 bases, there was a span of 9 bases. From germline, CDR1 is SGHTA and CDR2 FQGNSA. The CDR3 region is CASSLGESTYEQYF. CDR3 nucleotide sequence: TGTGCCAGCAGCTTAGGGGAAAGCACCTACGAGCAGTACTTC.

V and J are TRBV28 and TRBJ1-2, with D unresolved. V shed 3 bases and J shed 0 bases, with 11 bases lying between them. Germline V gene lookup returns CDR1 MDHEN and CDR2 SYDVKM. This CDR3 has 15 residues. CDR3 residues: CASSFGGRTNYGYTF. The CDR3 DNA reads TGTGCCAGCAGTTTCGGAGGCAGGACTAACTATGGCTACACCTTC.

The chain joins TRBV6-1 to TRBJ2-5; D possibly corresponds to TRBD1 (5 bases). V lost 1 base, J lost 7 bases, and 16 bases lay in between. The CDR3 spans 15 residues. CDR1 and CDR2 from the germline V gene are MNHNS and SASEGT. DNA of the CDR3: TGTGCCAGCAGTGAAGAGGACATACCCGAGGTGACCCAGTACTTC. Its translation is CASSEEDIPEVTQYF.

The chain is built from TRBV19 and TRBJ2-7; 11 bases are shared with TRBD2. Trimming removed 5 bases from V and 0 bases from J; junction bases left unmatched: 3. The CDR3 has 15 residues. Looked up from germline, CDR1 is LNHDA and CDR2 is SQIVND (reference sequence). CDR3 sequence (DNA): TGTGCCAGTAGTTCCCTAGCGGGAGGCTCCTACGAGCAGTACTTC. It codes for CASSSLAGGSYEQYF.

Here the CDR3 reads CASSPRGRGYTF. The DNA of the CDR3 is TGTGCCAGCTCACCACGGGGGCGCGGCTACACCTTC. The rearrangement links TRBV18 to TRBJ1-2, with a possible D match to TRBD1 (6 bases). Trimming took 1 base from V and 8 from J, leaving 8 bases between them. This CDR3 region has 12 residues. CDR1 KGHSH and CDR2 LQKENI come from the germline V gene.

The chain uses TRBV20-1 and TRBJ2-7; 7 nucleotides line up with TRBD2. This CDR3 comprises 15 residues. After removal of 0 bases from V and 4 bases from J, the junction contained 9 bases not matched to a gene. Germline-derived CDR1 and CDR2 are DFQATT and SNEGSKA (reference sequence). The CDR3 bases are TGCAGTGCTAGAGACCCCGGGGGGAGGGATTACGAGCAGTACTTC. It encodes CSARDPGGRDYEQYF.